These 31 T cell receptor beta chains came from one sample sequenced in a study of T cell changes during pregnancy in multiple sclerosis. Profiled with immunoSEQ multiplex PCR; TCRdb holds only in-frame clones, not every one. The top ten hold 2.6% of the sample, which has roughly 80,000 clones, roughly nine tenths seen once. This sample comprised peripheral blood, obtained before pregnancy. Receptor source: a female donor with multiple sclerosis, enrolled in a pregnancy study.

The CDR3 sequence is CASSRQGYNYGYTF. The CDR3 nucleotides read TGTGCCAGCAGTCGACAGGGGTATAACTATGGCTACACCTTC. The J gene is TRBJ1-2, the V gene TRBV28; 8 nucleotides line up with TRBD1. The junction had 3 bases not matched to a gene; V was cut back by 5 bases and J by 1 base. Germline V lookup: CDR1 MDHEN, CDR2 SYDVKM. The CDR3 is 14 residues long.

The CDR3 DNA sequence: TGTGCCAGACGTCAGACGGGGGTCCACGAGCAGTACTTC. As protein: CARRQTGVHEQYF. This rearrangement joins TRBV28 to TRBJ2-7; possible D gene TRBD2, 6 bases. Per the germline V gene, CDR1 is MDHEN and CDR2 is SYDVKM. This CDR3 spans 13 amino acids. The V and J ends lost 9 bases and 5 bases respectively, with 17 bases between them.

The chain employs TRBV11-2 and TRBJ1-1; 8 nucleotides agree with TRBD1. The CDR3 consists of 15 residues. Germline V gene sequence: CDR1 SGHAT, CDR2 FQNNGV. With V trimmed by 5 bases and J by 5 bases, 10 bases remained unmatched. DNA for the CDR3: TGTGCCAGCAGCCGTACAGGACAGGGTGGGACTGAAGCTTTCTTT. This codes for CASSRTGQGGTEAFF. Using reference TRBV11-2 and TRBJ1-1 for the parts outside the CDR3, the full variable domain is EAGVAQSPRYKIIEKRQSVAFWCNPISGHATLYWYQQILGQGPKLLIQFQNNGVVDDSQLPKDRFSAERLKGVDSTLKIQPAKLEDSAVYLCASSRTGQGGTEAFFGQGTRLTVV.

This chain links TRBV5-8 with TRBJ2-5; weak D call: TRBD2 (6 bases). The length of the CDR3 is 13 residues. Germline V CDR1 and CDR2: SGHTS, YDEGEE. V dropped 3 bases and J dropped 10 bases, with 16 bases sitting between them. CDR3 loop: CASSWDSGSDQYF. CDR3 DNA sequence: TGTGCCAGCAGCTGGGACTCTGGAAGCGACCAGTACTTC.

This clone has ten or more counts. The CDR3 loop is CASSPLPRGGSGGEQFF. For the CDR3, the DNA is TGTGCCAGCTCACCACTACCTCGAGGAGGTTCGGGAGGTGAGCAGTTCTTC. The V call is TRBV18, the J call TRBJ2-1; 7 bases agree with TRBD2. The CDR3 covers 17 residues. The junction had 15 bases not matched to a gene; V was cut back by 1 base and J by 9 bases. Germline CDR1 reads KGHSH; CDR2 reads LQKENI.

The chain uses TRBV28 and TRBJ2-3; D is ambiguous. V was pared by 4 bases and J by 6 bases, with 20 bases between. Germline V gene data show CDR1 as MDHEN and CDR2 as SYDVKM. The length of the CDR3 is 16 residues. CDR3 coding DNA: TGTGCCAGCAGTTCTCGATGGAGCCCTGATAGGGATACGCAGTATTTT. The encoded protein is CASSSRWSPDRDTQYF.

V is TRBV5-1 and J is TRBJ2-2, with TRBD2 matching over 8 bases. Germline CDR1 is SGHRS and CDR2 is YFSETQ. J lost 3 bases, V lost 2 bases, and 3 bases had no gene match. This CDR3 contains 15 residues. The CDR3 coding sequence is TGCGCCAGCAGCTTTACAGCGGGAGACACCGGGGAGCTGTTTTTT. Its translation is CASSFTAGDTGELFF.

The genes are TRBV21-1 and TRBJ2-2; whether TRBD2, the table's D call, matches the DNA was not checked. TRBV21-1 corresponds to a pseudogene. CDR3 length equals 15 residues. The CDR3 spells CASSKLENNTGELFF. In nucleotides, the CDR3 is TGTGCCAGCAGCAAACTGGAGAACAACACCGGGGAGCTGTTTTTT.

The V and J genes are TRBV5-3 and TRBJ2-2, with a tentative D call TRBD2 (5 bases). TRBV5-3 is reported as an ORF; its role is uncertain. The CDR3 sequence is 14 residues long. The V end lost 4 bases, the J end lost 3 bases, and 10 bases lay between the germline ends. CDR3 bases: TGTGCCAGAAGCCTCCGGGAAGACACCGGGGAGCTGTTTTTT. Its translation: CARSLREDTGELFF.

The chain joins TRBV29-1 to TRBJ1-1; D is unresolved. Trimming shortened V by 3 bases and J by 5 bases, and 10 bases separated the two germline ends. Germline loops: CDR1 SQVTM, CDR2 ANQGSEA. The CDR3 length is 12 residues. The CDR3 spells CSVDEGKTEAFF. CDR3 in DNA: TGCAGCGTTGATGAGGGAAAAACTGAAGCTTTCTTT. The whole variable domain, remainder taken from reference TRBV29-1 and TRBJ1-1, is SAVISQKPSRDICQRGTSLTIQCQVDSQVTMMFWYRQQPGQSLTLIATANQGSEATYESGFVIDKFPISRPNLTFSTLTVSNMSPEDSSIYLCSVDEGKTEAFFGQGTRLTVV.

This chain connects TRBV28 to TRBJ2-7; 10 bases line up with TRBD1. Germline loops: CDR1 MDHEN, CDR2 SYDVKM. V trimming: 5 bases; J trimming: 6 bases; junction bases outside the gene matches: 10. The CDR3 extends over 15 amino acids. CDR3 nucleotides: TGTGCCAGCAGTATCACGGACAGGGGGTTGGGCGAGCAGTACTTC. It is translated as CASSITDRGLGEQYF.

In this sample, this clone turned up a few times. This chain uses TRBV11-2 with TRBJ1-2; TRBD1 aligns across 8 bases. This CDR3 is 15 amino acids long. Germline V lookup: CDR1 SGHAT, CDR2 FQNNGV. V dropped 2 bases and J dropped 3; count of bases not matched to a gene: 5. This chain's CDR3 is CASSLTGTGHYGYTF. The CDR3 region has the DNA TGTGCCAGCAGCTTAACTGGGACAGGCCACTATGGCTACACCTTC.

The J gene is TRBJ2-2, the V gene TRBV28, with TRBD2 as a possible D gene (5 bases). Trimming left V 3 bases short and J 4 bases short, with 15 bases between. The CDR3 extends over 16 amino acids. Germline V lookup: CDR1 MDHEN, CDR2 SYDVKM. The CDR3 sequence: CASSLTPGSGTGELFF. The CDR3 bases are TGTGCCAGCAGTTTGACGCCGGGGAGTGGCACCGGGGAGCTGTTTTTT.

The J gene is TRBJ2-2, the V gene TRBV9, with TRBD1 identical over 11 bases. Germline trimming cut 0 bases from V and 5 bases from J; bases unmatched to any gene: 3. CDR1 SGDLS and CDR2 YYNGEE come from the germline V gene. The length of the CDR3 is 16 residues. The CDR3 here is CASSVGTGGATGELFF. The CDR3 region has the DNA TGTGCCAGCAGCGTAGGGACAGGGGGCGCGACCGGGGAGCTGTTTTTT.

This sequence joins TRBV2 and TRBJ1-5; D is ambiguous. The V gene's germline CDR1 is SNHLY and CDR2 FYNNEI. This CDR3 contains 14 residues. Trimming left V 4 bases short and J 2 bases short, with 9 bases between. The CDR3 DNA follows: TGTGCCAGCAGTGCCGGTTCGGGCAATCAGCCCCAGCATTTT. This gives the protein CASSAGSGNQPQHF.

V and J are TRBV5-1 and TRBJ2-5; D may be TRBD2 (7 bases). Trimming pared 4 bases from V and 6 bases from J, leaving 13 bases between. Germline CDR1 is SGHRS and CDR2 is YFSETQ. CDR3 size: 13 residues. CDR3 loop: CASSPGGGQTQYF. The CDR3, as DNA: TGCGCCAGCAGCCCTGGGGGGGGCCAGACCCAGTACTTC.

The V gene is TRBV28, the J gene TRBJ2-7; D possibly corresponds to TRBD1 (5 bases). This CDR3 is 15 amino acids long. V gave up 3 bases and J gave up 3 bases, with 15 bases separating them. The germline V gene encodes CDR1 MDHEN and CDR2 SYDVKM. The CDR3 DNA reads TGTGCCAGCAGTTTCTCCCAGGGTTACGGCTACGAGCAGTACTTC. Protein product: CASSFSQGYGYEQYF.

This rearrangement joins TRBV11-3 to TRBJ2-1, with 15 bases identical to TRBD2. CDR3 length: 17 residues. J was trimmed by 7 bases and V by 6 bases; bases with no gene match: 10. The germline V gene encodes CDR1 SGHNT and CDR2 YENEEA. CDR3 residues: CASSPGLAGGPGNEQFF. The CDR3 region has the DNA TGTGCCAGCAGTCCGGGACTAGCGGGAGGTCCCGGAAATGAGCAGTTCTTC.

The V call is TRBV7-9, the J call TRBJ2-5, with TRBD1 matching over 8 bases. Per the germline V gene, CDR1 is SEHNR and CDR2 is FQNEAQ (reference sequence). This CDR3 spans 15 amino acids. Trimming took 7 bases from V and 4 from J; bases not matched to a gene: 11. The CDR3 spells CASNHFQGAGETQYF. CDR3 sequence (DNA): TGTGCCAGCAACCACTTTCAGGGGGCGGGAGAGACCCAGTACTTC.

V usage is TRBV7-8 and J usage is TRBJ1-5, with D perhaps TRBD1 (6 bases). This CDR3 contains 16 residues. V lost 5 bases, J lost 2 bases, and 16 bases lay in between. Germline CDR1 SGHVS, CDR2 FQNEAQ. In DNA, the CDR3 is TGTGCCAGCAGCCAGGCGAGGGGGTTCGGCAATCAGCCCCAGCATTTT. This sequence encodes CASSQARGFGNQPQHF.

The V gene is TRBV6-5, the J gene TRBJ1-3; unclear D gene. V lost 5 bases to trimming and J lost 7 bases, with 6 bases between them. CDR1 MNHEY and CDR2 SVGAGI come from the germline V gene. This CDR3 has 11 residues. The CDR3 spells CASSRGNTIYF. CDR3 DNA sequence: TGTGCCAGCAGTAGAGGGAACACCATATATTTT.

The V call is TRBV29-1, the J call TRBJ2-1; 12 bases fit TRBD2. V dropped 4 bases and J dropped 10; count of bases not matched to a gene: 5. This CDR3 is 13 amino acids long. The germline V gene encodes CDR1 SQVTM and CDR2 ANQGSEA. CDR3 in DNA: TGCAGCGTTGGTCTTCTAGCGGGAGGGGAGCAGTTCTTC. The encoded protein is CSVGLLAGGEQFF.

This rearrangement joins TRBV7-2 to TRBJ2-3, with 12 bases aligning to TRBD2. The V segment lost 4 bases and the J segment 0 bases; nucleotides outside the gene matches: 8. There are 18 residues in the CDR3. Germline V gene data show CDR1 as SGHTA and CDR2 as FQGNSA. CDR3 coding DNA: TGTGCCAGCAGCTCGCCCCGGGGACTAGCGGGTAGCACAGATACGCAGTATTTT. It is translated as CASSSPRGLAGSTDTQYF.

This chain connects TRBV5-1 to TRBJ2-3; D not resolved. The V and J ends lost 2 bases and 6 bases respectively, with 16 bases between them. Germline CDR1 SGHRS, CDR2 YFSETQ. The length of the CDR3 is 15 residues. CDR3 nucleotides: TGCGCCAGCAGCTTAGTAGGCGCCGCGGCGGATACGCAGTATTTT. It yields the protein CASSLVGAAADTQYF.

To note about this clone: Sequence at one end of the junction differs from germline and may be a read error. The rearrangement joins TRBV20-1 to TRBJ2-7; 8 nucleotides align to TRBD1. CDR3 length: 11 residues. Germline CDR1 DFQATT, CDR2 SNEGSKA (reference sequence). This chain's CDR3 is CSASLPGQVAF. In DNA form, the CDR3 reads TGCAGTGCCTCCCTACCGGGACAGGTAGCTTTC.

J is TRBJ2-7 and V is TRBV7-6, with 8 bases that match TRBD2. The CDR3 extends over 13 amino acids. J was trimmed by 6 bases and V by 3 bases; bases with no gene match: 4. Germline V lookup: CDR1 SGHVS, CDR2 FNYEAQ. The CDR3 DNA follows: TGTGCCAGCAGCTTGGAAGCGGGAGTCGAGCAGTACTTC. It translates to CASSLEAGVEQYF.

V is TRBV19 and J is TRBJ2-7, with 15 bases aligning to TRBD2. The CDR3 consists of 18 residues. V was pared by 4 bases and J by 3 bases, with 10 bases of the junction left unmatched. Germline V gene lookup returns CDR1 LNHDA and CDR2 SQIVND (reference sequence). As DNA, the CDR3 is TGTGCCAGTAGTAAACCCGGGACTAGCGGGAGGAAGCACTACGAGCAGTACTTC. Translation: CASSKPGTSGRKHYEQYF.

The V gene is TRBV19, the J gene TRBJ2-7; 9 nucleotides line up with TRBD2. The CDR3 length is 15 residues. After removal of 3 bases from V and 2 bases from J, the junction contained 5 bases not matched to a gene. Germline V lookup: CDR1 LNHDA, CDR2 SQIVND (reference sequence). CDR3 sequence (DNA): TGTGCCAGTAGTATGAGTAGCGGGAGTGCCTACGAGCAGTACTTC. Translated, it gives CASSMSSGSAYEQYF.

The table lists this clone with a few counts. The CDR3 sequence: CASSGGTAGNTIYF. The CDR3 DNA reads TGTGCCAGCAGCGGCGGGACGGCTGGAAACACCATATATTTT. The rearrangement joins TRBV6-1 to TRBJ1-3; D may be TRBD1 (5 bases). This CDR3 region has 14 residues. The V gene lost 6 bases and the J gene lost 2 bases, with 11 bases spanning the gap. CDR1 and CDR2 (germline): MNHNS, SASEGT.

This chain uses TRBV5-1 with TRBJ1-1, with D tentatively TRBD1 (6 bases). Trimming pared 5 bases from V and 0 bases from J, leaving 11 bases between. Germline V gene sequence: CDR1 SGHRS, CDR2 YFSETQ. The CDR3 has 14 residues. In nucleotides, the CDR3 is TGCGCCAGCAGGGAAGGACAGCTGAACACTGAAGCTTTCTTT. Translated: CASREGQLNTEAFF. Complete variable domain (other parts from reference TRBV5-1 and TRBJ1-1): KAGVTQTPRYLIKTRGQQVTLSCSPISGHRSVSWYQQTPGQGLQFLFEYFSETQRNKGNFPGRFSGRQFSNSRSEMNVSTLELGDSALYLCASREGQLNTEAFFGQGTRLTVV.

This rearrangement joins TRBV6-5 to TRBJ1-2; 8 bases match TRBD1. Germline CDR1 reads MNHEY; CDR2 reads SVGAGI. The CDR3 has 14 residues. V was pared by 5 bases and J by 4 bases, with 6 bases of the junction left unmatched. This CDR3 reads CASSTRGLIYGYTF. The CDR3 DNA sequence: TGTGCCAGCAGTACCAGGGGGCTTATCTATGGCTACACCTTC.